This T cell receptor beta chain was profiled in a study of response to subunit inactivated influenza vaccine. The CDR3 spans 16 residues. Germline lookup yields CDR1 SGHVS and CDR2 FNYEAQ. Trimming took 0 bases from V and 2 from J, leaving 8 bases between them. Of note for this clonotype: Antigen specificity is unknown.

TCRdb redid the calling of the RT-PCR reads with MiXCR, one entry per CDR3 protein. Of 290,000 or so distinct CDR3 sequences listed, over 20% are singletons. Findings and limits, study-wide: The authors proposed limited new T cell recruitment per seasonal influenza vaccination.

V gene TRBV7-6 combines with J gene TRBJ2-6; D gene uncertain. The specimen was PBMCs from blood, collected 21 months after vaccination. The source is a man between 50 and 70 years old who received an inactivated influenza vaccine. In DNA form, the CDR3 reads TGTGCCAGCAGCTTAGCGGCGCTTCCTGGGGCCAACGTCCTGACTTTC. Its translation: CASSLAALPGANVLTF.